Below are 10 T cell receptor beta chains sequenced from a single sample in a study of T cells in Graves' hyperthyroidism and ophthalmopathy. RNA transcripts gave rise to amplified TCR beta CDR3 regions. The study used the HTBI primer set for a first-round RT-PCR of the TCR CDR3. TCRdb reprocessed the multiplex PCR reads with MiXCR, giving one entry per CDR3 protein. The table records about 270,000 distinct CDR3 sequences, roughly 22% of them present only once. The sequenced material came from blood. All receptors derive from a man aged 30 to 45 with Graves' ophthalmopathy.

The chain links TRBV7-9 to TRBJ2-7; 9 bases fit TRBD1. The CDR3 consists of 14 residues. Germline V gives CDR1 SEHNR, CDR2 FQNEAQ (reference sequence). V lost 3 bases, J lost 4 bases, and 4 bases stayed unmatched. For the CDR3, the DNA is TGTGCCAGCAGCTTCCAGGGACAGGGATACGAGCAGTACTTC. It encodes CASSFQGQGYEQYF.

This clonotype has a handful of counts. This chain connects TRBV20-1 to TRBJ2-1; tentative D call: TRBD1 (5 bases). From germline, CDR1 is DFQATT and CDR2 SNEGSKA (reference sequence). The CDR3 runs 16 residues. Trimming removed 0 bases at V and 6 bases at J, with 18 bases between. The CDR3 spells CSARDLVLPGSNEQFF. The CDR3 coding sequence is TGCAGTGCTAGAGATCTTGTGCTTCCAGGGTCCAATGAGCAGTTCTTC.

V is TRBV30 and J is TRBJ2-1; no reliable D call. CDR3 length: 10 residues. Germline values: CDR1 GTSNPN, CDR2 SVGIG (reference sequence). V was clipped by 5 bases and J by 9 bases, with 8 bases between them. CDR3 in amino acids: CAWGRPEQFF. Written as DNA, the CDR3 is TGTGCCTGGGGAAGACCTGAGCAGTTCTTC.

This chain connects TRBV12-3 or TRBV12-4 to TRBJ2-7; 7 bases fit TRBD1. The junction had 11 bases not matched to a gene; V was cut back by 3 bases and J by 0 bases. This CDR3 is 17 amino acids long. The CDR3 sequence is CASSLGAGDRPSYEQYF. The CDR3 region has the DNA TGTGCCAGCAGTTTGGGAGCTGGGGACAGACCCTCCTACGAGCAGTACTTC.

This clonotype was seen a handful of times. The CDR3 sequence is CATTDDTNIQYF. CDR3 nucleotides: TGTGCCACCACCGACGATACAAACATTCAGTACTTC. This chain joins TRBV15 and TRBJ2-4, with D uncertain. CDR1 LNHNV and CDR2 YYDKDF come from the germline V gene (reference sequence). CDR3 size: 12 residues. V shed 7 bases and J shed 6 bases, with 10 bases lying between them. Full variable domain (missing parts from reference TRBV15 and TRBJ2-4): DAMVIQNPRYQVTQFGKPVTLSCSQTLNHNVMYWYQQKSSQAPKLLFHYYDKDFNNEADTPDNFQSRRPNTSFCFLDIRSPGLGDTAMYLCATTDDTNIQYFGAGTRLSVL.

CDR3 sequence: CASSRRADQPQHF. In DNA form, the CDR3 reads TGTGCCAGCAGCAGGAGGGCGGATCAGCCCCAGCATTTT. The chain carries TRBV28 and TRBJ1-5, with unresolved D. Germline V gene sequence: CDR1 MDHEN, CDR2 SYDVKM. The CDR3 is 13 amino acids. V was pared by 6 bases and J by 5 bases, with 11 bases between.

The chain has TRBV5-1 and TRBJ2-1; the match to TRBD2 covers 11 bases. The V gene's germline CDR1 is SGHRS and CDR2 YFSETQ. V shed 3 bases and J 0 bases; nucleotides not matched to a gene: 14. The CDR3 contains 20 residues. The CDR3 loop is CASSSTGGLAGDYSYNEQFF. The CDR3 DNA sequence: TGCGCCAGCAGCTCAACAGGAGGACTAGCGGGTGATTACTCCTACAATGAGCAGTTCTTC.

This clonotype has a count of ten or more. The chain carries TRBV28 and TRBJ1-4, with TRBD1 as a possible D gene (5 bases). V shed 2 bases and J shed 0 bases, with 10 bases lying between them. CDR3 size: 16 residues. Germline CDR1 reads MDHEN; CDR2 reads SYDVKM. This CDR3 is CASSLTGPSTNEKLFF. Here the CDR3 DNA reads TGTGCCAGCAGTTTAACGGGACCGTCAACTAATGAAAAACTGTTTTTT.

The chain carries TRBV11-2 and TRBJ2-7; possible D gene TRBD1, 6 bases. V lost 5 bases and J lost 7, with 15 bases in between. Looked up from germline, CDR1 is SGHAT and CDR2 is FQNNGV. The CDR3 is 13 amino acids. CDR3 in amino acids: CASSEGTPWEQYF. As DNA, the CDR3 is TGTGCCAGCAGCGAAGGGACACCGTGGGAGCAGTACTTC. Drawing the rest from reference TRBV11-2 and TRBJ2-7, the complete variable domain is EAGVAQSPRYKIIEKRQSVAFWCNPISGHATLYWYQQILGQGPKLLIQFQNNGVVDDSQLPKDRFSAERLKGVDSTLKIQPAKLEDSAVYLCASSEGTPWEQYFGPGTRLTVT.

V usage is TRBV5-4 and J usage is TRBJ2-5, with D possibly TRBD2 on 6 matching bases. Trimming removed 2 bases at V and 2 bases at J, with 10 bases between. Germline V gene sequence: CDR1 SGHNT, CDR2 YYREEE (reference sequence). The CDR3 loop spans 14 amino acids. In DNA form, the CDR3 reads TGTGCCAGCAGCTTTAGGAGGGAACAAGAGACCCAGTACTTC. Protein sequence: CASSFRREQETQYF.